Shown below are 21 T cell receptor beta chains from a single sample sequenced in a study of CD8+ T cells in alopecia areata. Once RNA had been extracted, it was reverse transcribed into cDNA to act as the sequencing template. The data were produced by immunoSEQ multiplex PCR, yet TCRdb's version contains in-frame clones alone and is incomplete. Of more than 200,000 clones listed, roughly 64% are singletons. Sample treatment: oral pan-JAK inhibitor, 5-10 mg twice daily. This material consisted of CD4+ T cells sorted from blood, taken at week 4, from a patient treated with tofacitinib. These receptors were obtained from a human donor with alopecia areata.

The chain combines TRBV29-1 with TRBJ2-1, with 7 nucleotides matching TRBD1. Germline assignment: CDR1 SQVTM and CDR2 ANQGSEA. The CDR3 extends over 15 amino acids. V was pared by 6 bases and J by 0 bases, with 8 bases of the junction left unmatched. CDR3 region: CSVQGGESSYNEQFF. The CDR3 DNA follows: TGCAGCGTCCAAGGGGGCGAATCCTCCTACAATGAGCAGTTCTTC.

The rearrangement joins TRBV14 to TRBJ2-1, with TRBD2 matching 10 bases. The V segment lost 4 bases and the J segment 7 bases; nucleotides outside the gene matches: 13. The CDR3 contains 17 residues. The germline V gene has CDR1 SGHDN and CDR2 FVKESK. The CDR3 sequence is CASSREHRLAGFNEQFF. CDR3 coding DNA: TGTGCCAGCAGCCGAGAGCATAGACTAGCGGGTTTTAATGAGCAGTTCTTC. Looking up the rest from reference TRBV14 and TRBJ2-1 gives the full variable domain: EAGVTQFPSHSVIEKGQTVTLRCDPISGHDNLYWYRRVMGKEIKFLLHFVKESKQDESGMPNNRFLAERTGGTYSTLKVQPAELEDSGVYFCASSREHRLAGFNEQFFGPGTRLTVL.

V is TRBV2 and J is TRBJ1-1; 9 bases agree with TRBD1. The CDR3 is 17 residues long. With 5 bases clipped from V and 0 bases from J, the junction kept 10 bases outside the gene matches. Germline V gives CDR1 SNHLY, CDR2 FYNNEI. This CDR3 reads CASSISPGTGMNTEAFF. DNA for the CDR3: TGTGCCAGCAGTATCAGTCCCGGGACAGGGATGAACACTGAAGCTTTCTTT. Looking up the rest from reference TRBV2 and TRBJ1-1 gives the full variable domain: EPEVTQTPSHQVTQMGQEVILRCVPISNHLYFYWYRQILGQKVEFLVSFYNNEISEKSEIFDDQFSVERPDGSNFTLKIRSTKLEDSAMYFCASSISPGTGMNTEAFFGQGTRLTVV.

V is TRBV29-1 and J is TRBJ2-4; the D gene could be TRBD1 or TRBD2 (5 bases each). Trimming took off 7 bases at V and 0 bases at J, with 19 bases between the two ends. The CDR3 runs 16 residues. Germline CDR1 and CDR2: SQVTM and ANQGSEA. The CDR3 DNA sequence: TGCAGCGCCTCAAGAGGGGAGTCTCTAGCCAAAAACATTCAGTACTTC. Translating it yields CSASRGESLAKNIQYF.

This chain connects TRBV6-1 to TRBJ2-5; D is possibly TRBD1 or TRBD2 (6 bases each). Trimming took off 4 bases at V and 2 bases at J, with 17 bases between the two ends. The CDR3 runs to 16 residues. Germline CDR1 MNHNS, CDR2 SASEGT. Written as DNA, the CDR3 is TGTGCCAGCAGTGTGGGGGGCTACAGTAAGCAAGAGACCCAGTACTTC. Translating it yields CASSVGGYSKQETQYF.

This sequence joins TRBV11-2 and TRBJ1-6, with D perhaps matching TRBD1 (5 bases). CDR1 is SGHAT and CDR2 is FQNNGV in the germline V gene. CDR3 size: 14 residues. V dropped 1 base and J dropped 14 bases, with 15 bases sitting between them. The CDR3 loop is CASSLASRGAALHF. The CDR3, as DNA: TGTGCCAGCAGCTTAGCGTCGCGAGGGGCGGCCCTCCACTTT.

The rearrangement links TRBV18 to TRBJ2-3; possible D gene TRBD1, 5 bases. This CDR3 has 15 residues. The germline V gene has CDR1 KGHSH and CDR2 LQKENI. Trimming took 1 base from V and 2 from J, leaving 10 bases between them. The CDR3 DNA is TGTGCCAGCTCACCACAGGGGCCGTACACAGATACGCAGTATTTT. Translation: CASSPQGPYTDTQYF.

The rearrangement links TRBV15 to TRBJ2-7; TRBD1 matches at 9 bases. Germline V lookup: CDR1 LNHNV, CDR2 YYDKDF (reference sequence). V was clipped by 3 bases and J by 4 bases; unmatched bases: 4. The CDR3 has 14 residues. CDR3 residues: CATSSGTGNYEQYF. In nucleotides, the CDR3 is TGTGCCACCAGCAGCGGGACAGGGAATTACGAGCAGTACTTC.

The chain carries TRBV21-1 and TRBJ1-2; TRBD1 is taken as the D call from the table, unchecked against the DNA. TRBV21-1 is deemed a pseudogene. This CDR3 spans 11 amino acids. CDR3 protein: CASSKQGGYTF. The CDR3 DNA follows: TGTGCCAGCAGCAAACAGGGTGGCTACACCTTC.

This rearrangement joins TRBV11-2 to TRBJ2-1, with D perhaps TRBD1 (9 bases). This CDR3 is 15 amino acids long. V shed 5 bases and J shed 7 bases, with 18 bases lying between them. Germline V gene sequence: CDR1 SGHAT, CDR2 FQNNGV. The CDR3 bases are TGTGCCAGCAGCCGACTAGCGACAGGGGGGAATGAGCAGTTCTTC. Encoded protein: CASSRLATGGNEQFF.

This clone was detected only a few times. The V and J genes are TRBV5-8 and TRBJ2-1; perhaps D is TRBD1 or TRBD2 (5 bases each). Between the trimmed V and J ends, which lost 0 bases and 0 bases, there was a span of 10 bases. Per the germline V gene, CDR1 is SGHTS and CDR2 is YDEGEE. CDR3 length equals 16 residues. CDR3 region: CASSLAWGSSYNEQFF. CDR3 DNA: TGTGCCAGCAGCTTGGCTTGGGGGAGCTCCTACAATGAGCAGTTCTTC.

In regard to this clone: In the same sample, other DNA sequences code for this CDR3. The genes are TRBV14 and TRBJ1-1; D gene ambiguous. V lost 1 base and J 5 bases, leaving 8 bases between the germline ends. CDR3 size: 13 residues. Germline CDR1 and CDR2: SGHDN and FVKESK. CDR3 DNA sequence: TGTGCCAGCAGCCAAGGAAGGTTGACTGAAGCTTTCTTT. Translating it yields CASSQGRLTEAFF.

DNA of the CDR3: TGTGCCAGCAGCTTAGGAGGCCGTCCCGATACGCAGTATTTT. It is translated as CASSLGGRPDTQYF. The V call is TRBV13, the J call TRBJ2-3, with no clear D. V lost 0 bases, J lost 6 bases, and 10 bases lay in between. Germline CDR1 PRHDT, CDR2 FYEKMQ (reference sequence). There are 14 residues in the CDR3.

For the CDR3, the DNA is TGTGCCAGCAGGAGTAGTTCTCGCACCGGGGAGCTGTTTTTT. It encodes CASRSSSRTGELFF. The chain uses TRBV6-5 and TRBJ2-2, with D unresolved. V was cut by 6 bases and J by 4 bases, with 12 bases left in between. Per germline, CDR1 MNHEY and CDR2 SVGAGI. The CDR3 runs 14 residues.

V usage is TRBV20-1 and J usage is TRBJ2-5; D call uncertain. V was shortened by 0 bases and J by 6 bases, with 5 bases between the two germline ends. The CDR3 length is 11 residues. CDR1 DFQATT and CDR2 SNEGSKA come from the germline V gene (reference sequence). CDR3 bases: TGCAGTGCTAGAGATCCGCAGACCCAGTACTTC. Translating it yields CSARDPQTQYF.

The chain has TRBV2 and TRBJ1-2; no clear D gene. CDR1 and CDR2 (germline): SNHLY, FYNNEI. V shed 8 bases and J shed 4 bases, with 11 bases lying between them. CDR3 size: 12 residues. CDR3 nucleotide sequence: TGTGCCAGCCGTGGGTCCTCCTATGGCTACACCTTC. This gives the protein CASRGSSYGYTF.

In this sample, this clone turned up a few times. This chain connects TRBV12-5 to TRBJ1-2; 7 bases are a match to TRBD1. Losses at the gene ends were 5 bases for V and 8 bases for J; bases not matched to a gene: 5. CDR3 size: 12 residues. Germline CDR1 LGHNT, CDR2 FRNRAP. CDR3 bases: TGTGCTAGTGGTACCCGACAGGGAGGCTACACCTTC. This sequence encodes CASGTRQGGYTF.

The V and J genes are TRBV6-5 and TRBJ1-1, with a weak D call TRBD1 (6 bases). V dropped 4 bases and J dropped 1 base, with 10 bases sitting between them. Per germline, CDR1 MNHEY and CDR2 SVGAGI. The CDR3 spans 14 residues. The CDR3 sequence: CASSSGHQNTEAFF. In DNA form, the CDR3 reads TGTGCCAGCAGTTCGGGACATCAGAACACTGAAGCTTTCTTT.

The gene calls are TRBV2 and TRBJ2-7, with D tentatively TRBD1 (6 bases). Trimming took 10 bases from V and 0 from J, leaving 10 bases between them. Per germline, CDR1 SNHLY and CDR2 FYNNEI. This CDR3 is 12 amino acids long. CDR3 coding DNA: TGTGCCATAGGACAGAGCTCCTACGAGCAGTACTTC. This codes for CAIGQSSYEQYF.

This rearrangement joins TRBV5-6 to TRBJ2-7; 8 bases are a match to TRBD1. This CDR3 region has 16 residues. Per the germline V gene, CDR1 is SGHDT and CDR2 is YYEEEE. J lost 2 bases, V lost 1 base, and 8 bases had no gene match. The chain's CDR3 is CASSLFVGTGPYEQYF. The DNA of the CDR3 is TGTGCCAGCAGCTTGTTCGTAGGGACAGGACCCTACGAGCAGTACTTC.

This clone was picked up a small number of times. This chain uses TRBV6-8 with TRBJ1-5, with D possibly matching TRBD1 (6 bases). Germline CDR1 reads MNHGY; CDR2 reads SAAAGT. The V end lost 8 bases, the J end lost 2 bases, and 13 bases lay between the germline ends. The CDR3 consists of 14 residues. The CDR3 DNA reads TGTGCCAGCGTTGGGGGCTCTGGCAATCAGCCCCAGCATTTT. Translated, it gives CASVGGSGNQPQHF.